The present entry profiles one T cell receptor beta chain with its context. Its cognate antigen is unknown. The time point: newly diagnosed GD, antithyroid drugs for less than 3 months. TCR sequences were obtained from RNA taken from PBMCs. This sample was taken from a study of regulatory T cells in long-lasting Graves disease. General study results and limits: When disease was persistent, TRBV28, TRBJ1-2 and TRBJ2-5 were the favored segments.

According to the study, TCR beta libraries were built with iRepertoire HTBI primers and CDR3-region Arm-PCR. TCRdb re-called the multiplex PCR reads through MiXCR, storing one row per CDR3 protein. Here the sample spans about 440,000 distinct CDR3 sequences, roughly 15% being singletons. V trimming: 5 bases; J trimming: 0 bases; junction bases outside the gene matches: 3. Germline CDR1 is MNHNS and CDR2 is SASEGT. This CDR3 has 15 amino acids. This sample also appeared in a second study, on T cells in Graves' hyperthyroidism and ophthalmopathy.

The receptor was isolated from a woman in her late teens or twenties with Graves disease. Source: peripheral blood mononuclear cells (PBMCs), taken at new diagnosis, from a patient treated with antithyroid drugs. The gene calls are TRBV6-1 and TRBJ2-3, with 9 bases identical to TRBD2. The CDR3 protein is CASSNLAGSTDTQYF. Here the CDR3 DNA reads TGTGCCAGCAGTAACCTAGCGGGAAGCACAGATACGCAGTATTTT.